Listed below are T cell receptor beta chains from one sample, sequenced in a study of T cell responses to AZD1222 COVID-19 vaccine. Only in-frame clones appear in the TCRdb table, and some are missing; sequencing was by immunoSEQ multiplex PCR. This sample has hundreds of thousands of clones; about 94% occur once, and the top ten carry roughly 0.6%. The input for sequencing was peripheral blood, taken 28 days after the second AZD1222 dose. The origin of the receptors is an adult who received the AZD1222 COVID-19 vaccine. The CDR3 runs from the conserved cysteine through the conserved F or W. Each record gives: clone size, D gene, V gene, J gene, CDR3 DNA, CDR3 protein. D genes are given only for firm matches. For some rows the clone size is stated as once, few or many, or as a class when expanded; others skip it.

abundance: .; d_gene: TRBD2; v_gene: TRBV11-2; j_gene: TRBJ2-3; CDR3nt: TGTGCCAGCAGCCGAACTAGCGGCACAGATACGCAGTATTTT; CDR3aa: CASSRTSGTDTQYF
abundance: few; d_gene: TRBD1; v_gene: TRBV5-5; j_gene: TRBJ2-1; CDR3nt: TGTGCCAGCACCTACGGACAGGGGAAGGGCAATGAGCAGTTCTTC; CDR3aa: CASTYGQGKGNEQFF
abundance: .; d_gene: .; v_gene: TRBV12-3/TRBV12-4; j_gene: TRBJ1-1; CDR3nt: TGTGCCAGCCGGGCCCTGGGCACTGAAGCTTTCTTT; CDR3aa: CASRALGTEAFF
abundance: .; d_gene: .; v_gene: TRBV28; j_gene: TRBJ1-3; CDR3nt: TGTGCCAGCAGTTCCCATCCAGCTAGCTCTGGAAACACCATATATTTT; CDR3aa: CASSSHPASSGNTIYF
abundance: .; d_gene: .; v_gene: TRBV9; j_gene: TRBJ2-3; CDR3nt: TGTGCCAGCAGCCGGGACCCTACAGATACGCAGTATTTT; CDR3aa: CASSRDPTDTQYF
abundance: .; d_gene: .; v_gene: TRBV29-1; j_gene: TRBJ1-4; CDR3nt: TGCAGCGTTTGGGGTGATGAAAAACTGTTTTTT; CDR3aa: CSVWGDEKLFF
abundance: .; d_gene: .; v_gene: TRBV5-1; j_gene: TRBJ1-2; CDR3nt: TGCGCCAGCAGCTTGGGGGGCAAGGATGGCTACACCTTC; CDR3aa: CASSLGGKDGYTF
abundance: .; d_gene: .; v_gene: TRBV28; j_gene: TRBJ2-7; CDR3nt: TGTGCCGCCGGGTCTTGGGACCACGAGCAGTACTTC; CDR3aa: CAAGSWDHEQYF
abundance: .; d_gene: TRBD2; v_gene: TRBV7-9; j_gene: TRBJ2-1; CDR3nt: TGTGCCAGCACCTTTTTTATTAGCGGGAGAGGCGATGAGCAGTTCTTC; CDR3aa: CASTFFISGRGDEQFF
abundance: .; d_gene: TRBD1; v_gene: TRBV7-3; j_gene: TRBJ2-1; CDR3nt: TGTGCCAGCAGCCCAGGACAGGGGTCCTACAATGAGCAGTTCTTC; CDR3aa: CASSPGQGSYNEQFF
abundance: .; d_gene: TRBD1; v_gene: TRBV6-1; j_gene: TRBJ1-5; CDR3nt: TGTGCCAGCAGTGATCCCGGGACAGGGAGCGCGCCCCAGCATTTT; CDR3aa: CASSDPGTGSAPQHF
abundance: .; d_gene: TRBD1; v_gene: TRBV2; j_gene: TRBJ1-3; CDR3nt: TGTGCCAGCAGGGGACAGTGGGACACCATATATTTT; CDR3aa: CASRGQWDTIYF
abundance: once; d_gene: .; v_gene: TRBV5-1; j_gene: TRBJ2-3; CDR3nt: TGCGCCAGCACCTACCGTTCGGGGGATACGCAGTATTTT; CDR3aa: CASTYRSGDTQYF
abundance: .; d_gene: .; v_gene: TRBV29-1; j_gene: TRBJ2-1; CDR3nt: TGCAGCGTTGACCGGAGGGGGGACGATGAGCAGTTCTTC; CDR3aa: CSVDRRGDDEQFF
abundance: .; d_gene: .; v_gene: TRBV19; j_gene: TRBJ1-1; CDR3nt: TGTGCCAGTAGTCCCGCGAACACTGAAGCTTTCTTT; CDR3aa: CASSPANTEAFF
abundance: .; d_gene: .; v_gene: TRBV5-1; j_gene: TRBJ1-4; CDR3nt: TGCGCCAGCAGAGGGTCAGCTAATGAAAAACTGTTTTTT; CDR3aa: CASRGSANEKLFF
abundance: .; d_gene: TRBD2; v_gene: TRBV4-1; j_gene: TRBJ2-7; CDR3nt: TGCGCCAGCAGCCACTCTCCGGTGGGAGGGGCCTACGAGCAGTACTTC; CDR3aa: CASSHSPVGGAYEQYF
abundance: .; d_gene: .; v_gene: TRBV7-2; j_gene: TRBJ2-7; CDR3nt: TGTGCCAGCAGCTCCCTGGGGGGATACGAGCAGTACTTC; CDR3aa: CASSSLGGYEQYF
abundance: .; d_gene: .; v_gene: TRBV5-1; j_gene: TRBJ1-1; CDR3nt: TGCGCCAGCAGCGAGGGGCACACTGAAGCTTTCTTT; CDR3aa: CASSEGHTEAFF
abundance: .; d_gene: .; v_gene: TRBV5-4; j_gene: TRBJ1-2; CDR3nt: TGTGCCAGCAGCTTGGGCGTTACATTAGTCTATGGCTACACCTTC; CDR3aa: CASSLGVTLVYGYTF
abundance: .; d_gene: .; v_gene: TRBV19; j_gene: TRBJ2-7; CDR3nt: TGTGCCACTAAAGGTCGGGGGGACACCTACGAGCAGTACTTC; CDR3aa: CATKGRGDTYEQYF
abundance: .; d_gene: .; v_gene: TRBV14; j_gene: TRBJ1-1; CDR3nt: TGTGCCAGCAGCCGAGGCACATTTTTCAACACTGAAGCTTTCTTT; CDR3aa: CASSRGTFFNTEAFF
abundance: .; d_gene: TRBD2; v_gene: TRBV28; j_gene: TRBJ2-7; CDR3nt: TGTGCCAGCAGTTTATGTGGACTAGCGGGAGGGCTAAGGTGCGAGCAGTACTTC; CDR3aa: CASSLCGLAGGLRCEQYF
abundance: .; d_gene: .; v_gene: TRBV2; j_gene: TRBJ2-4; CDR3nt: TGTGCCAGCTCCCCTCCGGCAGCCTTAGCCAAAAACATTCAGTACTTC; CDR3aa: CASSPPAALAKNIQYF
abundance: .; d_gene: TRBD1; v_gene: TRBV28; j_gene: TRBJ1-2; CDR3nt: TGTGCCAGCAGTACCCGACAGGGGGCTGGTGGCTACACCTTC; CDR3aa: CASSTRQGAGGYTF